Shown below are 12 T cell receptor beta chains from a single sample sequenced in a study of control samples from healthy donors and cancer patients. TCRdb keeps only in-frame clones here, not all; method: immunoSEQ multiplex PCR. The profile shows about 150,000 clones, about 93% of them singletons. Sequenced input: blood. The receptors originated from a man between 50 and 59 years old in good health.

V gene TRBV4-2 combines with J gene TRBJ2-3; tentatively, D is TRBD1 (5 bases). V lost 2 bases and J 1 base, leaving 13 bases between the germline ends. Germline V gene lookup returns CDR1 LGHNA and CDR2 YNFKEQ. This CDR3 has 16 amino acids. CDR3 nucleotides: TGTGCCAGCAGCCAAAAGGTGGCCAGGGGCACAGATACGCAGTATTTT. Translating it yields CASSQKVARGTDTQYF.

The V gene is TRBV5-4, the J gene TRBJ1-2, with 7 bases identical to TRBD1. The CDR3 extends over 16 amino acids. J lost 8 bases, V lost 4 bases, and 17 bases had no gene match. Germline assignment: CDR1 SGHNT and CDR2 YYREEE (reference sequence). The CDR3 sequence: CASSGSRDSLRRGYTF. The CDR3 DNA reads as TGTGCCAGCAGCGGAAGCCGGGACAGCCTAAGGCGAGGCTACACCTTC.

V usage is TRBV7-2 and J usage is TRBJ2-4, with D maybe TRBD2 (5 bases). The germline CDR1 and CDR2 sequences are SGHTA and FQGNSA. Trimming pared 2 bases from V and 0 bases from J, leaving 8 bases between. The CDR3 is made up of 15 amino acids. DNA for the CDR3: TGTGCCAGCAGCTTAAACGGGGTAGCCAAAAACATTCAGTACTTC. As protein: CASSLNGVAKNIQYF. Full variable domain (outside the CDR3, taken from reference TRBV7-2 and TRBJ2-4): GAGVSQSPSNKVTEKGKDVELRCDPISGHTALYWYRQSLGQGLEFLIYFQGNSAPDKSGLPSDRFSAERTGGSVSTLTIQRTQQEDSAVYLCASSLNGVAKNIQYFGAGTRLSVL.

The chain links TRBV29-1 to TRBJ2-1; no definite D call. V lost 1 base, J lost 4 bases, and 11 bases lay in between. The CDR3 is 14 residues long. Germline V gives CDR1 SQVTM, CDR2 ANQGSEA. The CDR3 protein is CSVEVMPGYNEQFF. DNA for the CDR3: TGCAGCGTTGAAGTGATGCCAGGATACAATGAGCAGTTCTTC.

The chain couples TRBV27 to TRBJ1-6; no definite D call. The germline gives CDR1 MNHEY, CDR2 SMNVEV (reference sequence). The CDR3 has 16 residues. Deletions cut 5 bases from V and 3 bases from J, with 14 bases between. CDR3 residues: CASSTRATSYNSPLHF. DNA of the CDR3: TGTGCCAGCAGTACCCGGGCCACTAGCTATAATTCACCCCTCCACTTT.

V gene TRBV6-1 combines with J gene TRBJ1-6; no clear D gene. The CDR3 spans 11 residues. In germline, CDR1 is MNHNS, CDR2 SASEGT. V was pared by 7 bases and J by 7 bases, with 5 bases between. The CDR3 reads CASTENSPLHF. The CDR3 DNA reads as TGTGCCAGCACTGAGAATTCACCCCTCCACTTT.

The chain uses TRBV6-5 and TRBJ1-4; the D is unclear. The germline V gene encodes CDR1 MNHEY and CDR2 SVGAGI. CDR3 length: 15 amino acids. Trimming left V 5 bases short and J 3 bases short, with 13 bases between. In DNA form, the CDR3 reads TGTGCCAGCAGTATACTGAGGGCGGCTAATGAAAAACTGTTTTTT. Residues: CASSILRAANEKLFF.

This clone was picked up one time. This same CDR3 is encoded by further DNA sequences in the sample. V gene TRBV28 combines with J gene TRBJ2-7, with D unresolved. Germline V gene lookup returns CDR1 MDHEN and CDR2 SYDVKM. The germline V and J ends were trimmed by 2 bases and 4 bases, with 6 bases remaining between them. This CDR3 spans 12 amino acids. As DNA, the CDR3 is TGTGCCAGCAGTTTAACCGCTTACGAGCAGTACTTC. The encoded protein is CASSLTAYEQYF.

V gene TRBV19 combines with J gene TRBJ2-3, with 9 positions matching TRBD2. Germline CDR1 is LNHDA and CDR2 is SQIVND (reference sequence). V shed 10 bases and J 3 bases; nucleotides not matched to a gene: 17. The CDR3 has 17 amino acids. The CDR3, as DNA: TGTGCCACAAAAGGGCGGGAGGGCCGAAAAGTAACAGATACGCAGTATTTT. Translation gives CATKGREGRKVTDTQYF.

The J gene is TRBJ2-4, the V gene TRBV28, with D possibly being TRBD1 or TRBD2 (5 bases each). Between the trimmed V and J ends, which lost 8 bases and 0 bases, there was a span of 8 bases. Germline loops: CDR1 MDHEN, CDR2 SYDVKM. CDR3 length: 13 amino acids. CDR3 nucleotide sequence: TGTGCCAGCGGGACGGAAGCCAAAAACATTCAGTACTTC. It codes for CASGTEAKNIQYF.

The J gene is TRBJ1-3, the V gene TRBV6-6; D is ambiguous. CDR3 length equals 13 residues. The germline V and J ends were trimmed by 8 bases and 0 bases, with 8 bases remaining between them. CDR1 and CDR2 from the germline V gene are MNHNY and SVGAGI (reference sequence). The CDR3 coding sequence is TGTGCCAGCGGAAGTATCTCTGGAAACACCATATATTTT. Its translation: CASGSISGNTIYF.

This chain joins TRBV30 and TRBJ2-5; the D is unclear. V dropped 3 bases and J dropped 4 bases, with 15 bases sitting between them. Germline V gene lookup returns CDR1 GTSNPN and CDR2 SVGIG (reference sequence). This CDR3 spans 14 amino acids. DNA for the CDR3: TGTGCCTGGAGCCCACTGCGACTCTCAGAGACCCAGTACTTC. Translation gives CAWSPLRLSETQYF.